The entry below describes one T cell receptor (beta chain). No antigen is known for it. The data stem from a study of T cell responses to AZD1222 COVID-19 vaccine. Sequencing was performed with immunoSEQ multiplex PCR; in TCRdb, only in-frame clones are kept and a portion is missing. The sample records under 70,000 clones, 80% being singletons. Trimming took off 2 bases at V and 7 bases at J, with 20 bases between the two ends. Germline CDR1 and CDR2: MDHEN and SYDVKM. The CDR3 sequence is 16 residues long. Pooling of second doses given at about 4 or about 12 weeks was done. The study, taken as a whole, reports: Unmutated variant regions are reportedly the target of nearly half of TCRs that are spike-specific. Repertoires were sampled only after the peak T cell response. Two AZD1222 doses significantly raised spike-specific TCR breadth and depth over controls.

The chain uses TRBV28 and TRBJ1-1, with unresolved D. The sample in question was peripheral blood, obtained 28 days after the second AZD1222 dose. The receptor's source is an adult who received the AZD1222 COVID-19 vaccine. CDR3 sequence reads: CASSLIMMAVSGEAFF. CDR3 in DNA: TGTGCCAGCAGTTTAATTATGATGGCGGTTAGTGGTGAAGCTTTCTTT.